This T cell receptor beta chain is from a study of cytomegalovirus exposure and HLA in healthy donors (TCRdb year 2017). At the level of the whole study: An earlier analysis of several hundred of the donors reported 250 to 350 Gb of sequence data and some 100 million unique TCR beta sequences from about 200 million T cells. About 300 gigabases of sequencing data and approximately 91 million unique TCR sequences made up an early release that covered 500 to 700 HLA-typed donors. The genetic ancestry cluster associated with self-reported Caucasian donors included over 65% of the roughly 360 genotyped donors. The study aimed to test whether signatures of past pathogen exposure could be identified by cataloging public T cell receptors. The study profiled the T cell repertoires of about 640 subjects by immunosequencing and related them to cytomegalovirus serostatus. Along with the roughly 610-subject first cohort, a separate validation cohort of over 90 different subjects was used. To predict cytomegalovirus infection status, the study combined high-throughput TCR immunosequencing, statistical association of individual TCRs with disease status, and machine learning. To study patterns of TCR occurrence, a later analysis re-analyzed previously published TCR beta repertoires from 666 donors and added high-resolution HLA genotyping. Rather than using new phenotypic data, the later analysis identified candidate immune exposures from TCR beta sequences and from how often those sequences occurred across donors. An earlier analysis of several hundred of the donors used high-throughput TCR beta sequencing to judge whether each TCR beta V gene segment behaved as functional or pseudogenic. Donor age, sex, ethnicity and CMV serostatus were collected together with the repertoire data. In a later genetic analysis, genome-wide SNP genotypes for about three fifths of the 666 donors were used, and that subset was treated as a discovery cohort. All discovery cohort repertoires had been generated on a single sequencing platform. Class I and class II HLA loci were covered by the typing at four-digit resolution. Typing coverage varied by locus: 629-630 donors for A, B, C, DRB1 and DQB1; more than 500 for DQA1; more than 600 for DPA1; 400 to 480 for DPB1. Roughly five DR-DQ haplotypes were treated as single units for association and clustering because of strong linkage in the cohort. Among 398 genotyped donors of the cohort, an average of about 240,000 unique TCR beta nucleotide sequences were sequenced per donor, about a sixth of them non-productive. What the research found in general, with its limitations: A later analysis found that TCR association rates varied across HLA loci, with DRB1 alleles showing the most associated TCRs and HLA-C alleles the fewest. Strong co-occurrence of HLA alleles, especially DR and DQ, made assigning TCR associations to individual alleles difficult. The cohort was sequenced for TCR beta chains only, and without alpha or paired-chain data the features that could be detected were limited. Presence/absence analyses assumed roughly uniform sequencing depth across donors, an assumption that may not hold. Across donors, most TCR sequences were observed very rarely, whereas some public TCRs were present in many individuals. Because HLA typing was unavailable for some donors at each locus, only the typed subset was used in association tests. V-gene and J-gene trimming of TCR beta chains was associated with a missense DCLRE1C variant in a later genetic analysis, and the association was replicated in an independent cohort. At a false discovery rate of 0.05, a later analysis linked 16,000 or so TCR beta sequences to specific HLA alleles. A later analysis reported that several top co-occurrence clusters appeared linked to parvovirus B19, influenza, CMV and Epstein-Barr virus. In an earlier analysis of some 550 of the donors, most TCR beta V segments were observed in productive rearrangements about 87% or about 30% of the time, broadly matching IMGT annotations. The study gave a list of some 150 TCR beta chains associated with cytomegalovirus. A cluster of highly shared sequence variants was judged likely to be a technical artifact of the sequencing pipeline. In vitro tests confirmed that a few of the cytomegalovirus-associated TCR beta chains recognize cytomegalovirus antigens. According to a later analysis, most CMV-associated TCR beta chains appeared to be HLA-restricted, and the HLA associations seemed to be driven largely by CMV exposure. The authors suggested that the approach could potentially be extended to other disease states and immunological phenotypes. Cytomegalovirus status was reported to be diagnosed by the classifier with high specificity and sensitivity in both the original and validation cohorts. Linkage disequilibrium might explain the correlated functional status among segregating V segments, but an unknown experimental factor could not be excluded. Some IMGT-functional V segments, including TRBV6-2 and TRBV6-3, could not be distinguished by the 87-base-pair reads and were therefore excluded. A further reported finding was that TCR beta sequences accurately predicted the HLA-A and HLA-B alleles for most subjects in the first cohort. The earlier analysis of a few hundred of the donors excluded 15 to 20 rarely observed V segments, including chromosome 9 orphons, because counts were too low. In a later analysis, HLA-associated TCR beta chains were found to be more clonally expanded and to have lower generation probabilities than equally common non-associated chains. In a later genetic analysis, fewer N-insertions in productive TCRs were reported among donors in an Asian-associated ancestry cluster than the roughly 640-donor mean. Immune exposure information for the cohort was limited to CMV serostatus.

In total, 500 to 700 healthy bone marrow donors made up the cohort. At the time of sampling, every cohort member was nominally healthy, though immune exposures that went unrecorded were likely present. The donor tested CMV seronegative, placing the donor among the 350 or so seronegative members of the cohort. Each donor provided a peripheral blood sample, and peripheral blood mononuclear cells were used for TCR beta sequencing. Genomic DNA was extracted from the blood cell samples with the Qiagen DNeasy Blood Extraction Kit. With regard to this clone: Its antigen is still unknown. Within one base of it there is no much larger clone, and no base qualities were kept.

The germline V gene yields SGHAT for CDR1 and FQNNGV for CDR2. V is pared back by 2 bases and J by 6 bases, with 7 bases lying between the germline termini. The CDR3, cysteine through phenylalanine, is 13 amino acids long. Only the CDR3 DNA is retained, 39 bases long and in frame from the first base. The library came from the immunoSEQ multiplex PCR assay. For the multiplex PCR, a mixture combining 60 forward primers for TCR Vbeta segments and 13 reverse primers for TCR Jbeta segments was used. A multiplex PCR assay on genomic DNA amplified the CDR3 region of rearranged TCR beta genes. On the Illumina HiSeq System, the amplified TCR beta libraries were sequenced as 87-base-pair reads. For the original study's pipeline: In a later analysis, some 80 million unique TCR beta chains were counted across the 650 to 750 repertoires, and roughly 10 million of these chains were shared by at least two donors. A nearest-neighbor algorithm error-corrected the raw reads and collapsed the reads into unique sequences, merging closely related sequences to remove PCR and sequencing errors. To assign V, D and J gene segments, CDR3 sequences were aligned to IMGT reference sequences. For a sequence to be retained, a match of at least six nucleotides to both a V gene segment and a J gene segment was required. A rearrangement counted as productive if the CDR3 had no stop codons and remained in frame with V and J, and every other rearrangement counted as non-productive. CDR3 was defined according to IMGT convention as the region running from the second conserved V-encoded cysteine to the conserved J-encoded phenylalanine. Sequences without an unambiguous match to a single V gene segment were excluded from the earlier analysis of over 500 of the donors. In an earlier analysis of several hundred of the donors, V segments were called functional above 56.7% productive rearrangements and were called segregating when the between-donor standard deviation exceeded 5%. To diagnose cytomegalovirus status from the catalog of TCR beta chain sequences, a statistical classification framework was built. In a later analysis, TCR nucleotide sequences were compared against IMGT/GENE-DB human TR gene sequences so that V and J genes could be assigned. A later analysis assigned CDR3 sequences and most-parsimonious VDJ recombination scenarios with the TCRdist pipeline. A later analysis defined each TCR beta chain by its CDR3 amino acid sequence plus V-gene family, and excluded reads lacking a unique V-gene family. As a way to deal with suspected cross-contamination and a sequencing artifact, a later analysis dropped nearly 600 nucleotide sequences that were highly shared and had low generation probability. For each public chain, a later analysis derived a clonal expansion index from normalized ranks of inferred template counts within each repertoire. In a later analysis, generation probabilities were computed with a VDJ recombination model fitted to out-of-frame rearrangements, and the resulting probabilities were checked against IGoR. In a later analysis, hypergeometric tests were used to score TCR-TCR, TCR-HLA and TCR-CMV co-occurrence, with a repertoire-size bias correction applied to TCR pairs. To estimate false discovery rates, a later analysis permuted the HLA or CMV assignments 20 times. In a later analysis, co-occurring TCRs were grouped with DBSCAN, and TCRdist sequence similarity was added when clustering was performed within HLA-allele-positive subsets. Repertoires with fewer than 30,000 or more than 120,000 public chains, plus five repertoires with anomalous nucleotide sharing, were excluded from co-occurrence clustering. TCRdb retrieved this table from immuneACCESS and kept in-frame rearrangements only. Not all clones are present; in checked studies, unresolved V genes account for under half, and no reason is known for the remainder. V, J and clone size are those of that table, while D and trimming were read from the DNA. Here the sample has around 110,000 clones; roughly 80% occur a single time. Roughly 2.5% of the sample goes to the ten largest clones.

The sequenced sample consisted of PBMCs. The chain joins TRBV11-2 to TRBJ2-2; the D gene cannot be named for sure. The clonotype comes from a middle-aged man in good health and CMV-seronegative. The DNA sequence reads TGTGCCAGCAGCTTACTAGAATCCGGGGAGCTGTTTTTT. Its protein reads: CASSLLESGELFF.